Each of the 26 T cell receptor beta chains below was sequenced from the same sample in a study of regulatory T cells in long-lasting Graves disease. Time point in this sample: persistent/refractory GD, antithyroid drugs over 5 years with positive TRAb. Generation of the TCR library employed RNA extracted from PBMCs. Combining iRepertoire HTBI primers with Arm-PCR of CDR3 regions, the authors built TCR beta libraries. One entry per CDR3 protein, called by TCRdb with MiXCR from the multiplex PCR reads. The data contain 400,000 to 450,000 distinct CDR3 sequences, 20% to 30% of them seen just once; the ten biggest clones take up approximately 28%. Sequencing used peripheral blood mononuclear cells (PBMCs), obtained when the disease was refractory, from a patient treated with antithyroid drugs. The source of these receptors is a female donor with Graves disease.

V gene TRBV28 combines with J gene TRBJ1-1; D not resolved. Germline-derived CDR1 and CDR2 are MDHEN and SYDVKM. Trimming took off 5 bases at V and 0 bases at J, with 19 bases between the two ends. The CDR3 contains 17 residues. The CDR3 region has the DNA TGTGCCAGCAGTAATATAAAACAGAGCTCCATGAACACTGAAGCTTTCTTT. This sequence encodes CASSNIKQSSMNTEAFF.

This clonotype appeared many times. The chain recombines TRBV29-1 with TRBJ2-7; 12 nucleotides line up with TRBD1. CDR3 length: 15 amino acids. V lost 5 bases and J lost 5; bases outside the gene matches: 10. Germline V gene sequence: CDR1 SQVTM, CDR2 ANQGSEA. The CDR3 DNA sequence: TGCAGCGTTACAATAGGGGGACAGGGGGCGAACGAGCAGTACTTC. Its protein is CSVTIGGQGANEQYF.

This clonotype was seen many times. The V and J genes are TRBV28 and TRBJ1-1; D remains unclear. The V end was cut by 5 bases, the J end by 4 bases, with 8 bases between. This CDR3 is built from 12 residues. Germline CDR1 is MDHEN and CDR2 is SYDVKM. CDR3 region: CASSMLFTEAFF. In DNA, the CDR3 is TGTGCCAGCAGTATGTTGTTCACTGAAGCTTTCTTT.

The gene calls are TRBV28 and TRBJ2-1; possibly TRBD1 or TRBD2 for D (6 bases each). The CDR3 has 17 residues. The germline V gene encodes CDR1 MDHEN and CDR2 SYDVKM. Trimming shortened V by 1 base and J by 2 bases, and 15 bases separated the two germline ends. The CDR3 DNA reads TGTGCCAGCAGTTTATTAGGGGGGACAAGAGCCTACAATGAGCAGTTCTTC. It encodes CASSLLGGTRAYNEQFF.

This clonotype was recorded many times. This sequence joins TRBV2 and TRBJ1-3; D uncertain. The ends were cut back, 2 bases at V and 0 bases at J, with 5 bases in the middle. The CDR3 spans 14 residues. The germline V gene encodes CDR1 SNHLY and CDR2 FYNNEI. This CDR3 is CASSEQVSGNTIYF. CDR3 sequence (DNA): TGTGCCAGCAGTGAACAGGTCTCTGGAAACACCATATATTTT.

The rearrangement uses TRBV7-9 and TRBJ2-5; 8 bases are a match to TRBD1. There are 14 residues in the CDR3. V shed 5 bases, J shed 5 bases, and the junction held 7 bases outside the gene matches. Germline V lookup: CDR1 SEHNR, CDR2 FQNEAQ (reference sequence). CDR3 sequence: CASSLQGARETQYF. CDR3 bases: TGTGCCAGCAGCCTCCAGGGGGCGCGGGAGACCCAGTACTTC.

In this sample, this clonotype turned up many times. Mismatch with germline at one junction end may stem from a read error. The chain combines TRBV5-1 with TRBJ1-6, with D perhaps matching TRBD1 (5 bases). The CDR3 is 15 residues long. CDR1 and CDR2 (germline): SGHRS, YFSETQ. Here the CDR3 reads CASSLVQGGNSPLHF. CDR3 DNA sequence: TGTGCCAGCAGCTTAGTGCAGGGTGGGAATTCACCCCTCCACTTT.

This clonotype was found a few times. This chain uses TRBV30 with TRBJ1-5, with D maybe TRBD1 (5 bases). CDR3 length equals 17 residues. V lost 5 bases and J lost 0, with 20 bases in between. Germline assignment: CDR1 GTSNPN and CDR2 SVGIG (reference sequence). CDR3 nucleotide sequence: TGTGCCTGGGGAACGGGGCCTCCGGGAAATAGCAATCAGCCCCAGCATTTT. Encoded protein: CAWGTGPPGNSNQPQHF.

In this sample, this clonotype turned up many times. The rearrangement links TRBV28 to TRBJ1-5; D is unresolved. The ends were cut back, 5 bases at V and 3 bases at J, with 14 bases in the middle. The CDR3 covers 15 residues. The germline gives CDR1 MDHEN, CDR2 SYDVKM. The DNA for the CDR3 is TGTGCCAGCAGTACCCCCGCCGGGAACAATCAGCCCCAGCATTTT. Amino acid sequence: CASSTPAGNNQPQHF. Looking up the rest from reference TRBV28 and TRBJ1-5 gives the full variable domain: DVKVTQSSRYLVKRTGEKVFLECVQDMDHENMFWYRQDPGLGLRLIYFSYDVKMKEKGDIPEGYSVSREKKERFSLILESASTNQTSMYLCASSTPAGNNQPQHFGDGTRLSIL.

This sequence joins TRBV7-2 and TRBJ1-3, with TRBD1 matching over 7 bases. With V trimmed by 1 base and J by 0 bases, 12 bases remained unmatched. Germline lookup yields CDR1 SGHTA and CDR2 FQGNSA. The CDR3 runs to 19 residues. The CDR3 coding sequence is TGTGCCAGCAGCTTAGGGACCGTTACAGGGGACCCCTCTGGAAACACCATATATTTT. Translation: CASSLGTVTGDPSGNTIYF. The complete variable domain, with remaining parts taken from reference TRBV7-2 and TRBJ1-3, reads GAGVSQSPSNKVTEKGKDVELRCDPISGHTALYWYRQSLGQGLEFLIYFQGNSAPDKSGLPSDRFSAERTGGSVSTLTIQRTQQEDSAVYLCASSLGTVTGDPSGNTIYFGEGSWLTVV.

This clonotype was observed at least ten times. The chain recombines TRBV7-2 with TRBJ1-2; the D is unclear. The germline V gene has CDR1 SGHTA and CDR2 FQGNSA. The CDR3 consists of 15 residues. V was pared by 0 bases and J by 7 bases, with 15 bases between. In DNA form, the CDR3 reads TGTGCCAGCAGCTTAGCGTTGGGAGGCAGCCCTGGCTACACCTTC. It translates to CASSLALGGSPGYTF. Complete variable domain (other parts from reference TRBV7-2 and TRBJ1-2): GAGVSQSPSNKVTEKGKDVELRCDPISGHTALYWYRQSLGQGLEFLIYFQGNSAPDKSGLPSDRFSAERTGGSVSTLTIQRTQQEDSAVYLCASSLALGGSPGYTFGSGTRLTVV.

This CDR3 reads CSVEVRSYEQYF. The CDR3 bases are TGCAGCGTTGAAGTACGCTCCTACGAGCAGTACTTC. V and J are TRBV29-1 and TRBJ2-7; D call uncertain. This CDR3 is built from 12 residues. Trimming took 1 base from V and 0 from J, leaving 4 bases between them. Germline V gene lookup returns CDR1 SQVTM and CDR2 ANQGSEA.

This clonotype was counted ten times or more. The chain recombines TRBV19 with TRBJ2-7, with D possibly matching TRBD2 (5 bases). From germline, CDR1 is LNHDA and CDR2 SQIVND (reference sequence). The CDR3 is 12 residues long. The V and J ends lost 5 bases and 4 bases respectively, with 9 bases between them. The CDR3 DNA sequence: TGTGCCAGTAGTGAGAGGGAATACGAGCAGTACTTC. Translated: CASSEREYEQYF. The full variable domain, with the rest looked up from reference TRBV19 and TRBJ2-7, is DGGITQSPKYLFRKEGQNVTLSCEQNLNHDAMYWYRQDPGQGLRLIYYSQIVNDFQKGDIAEGYSVSREKKESFPLTVTSAQKNPTAFYLCASSEREYEQYFGPGTRLTVT.

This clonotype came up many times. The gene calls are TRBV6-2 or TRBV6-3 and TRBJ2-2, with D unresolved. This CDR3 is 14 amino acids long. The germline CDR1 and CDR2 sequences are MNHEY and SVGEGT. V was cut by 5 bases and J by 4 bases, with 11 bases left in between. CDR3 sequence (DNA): TGTGCCAGCAGTGATTCCCGGGTCACCGGGGAGCTGTTTTTT. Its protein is CASSDSRVTGELFF.

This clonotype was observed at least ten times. CDR3 sequence: CASSYSGLMTYEQYF. The DNA of the CDR3 is TGTGCCAGCAGTTACTCGGGACTCATGACCTACGAGCAGTACTTC. This chain links TRBV6-5 with TRBJ2-7; possible D gene TRBD2, 6 bases. The CDR3 runs 15 residues. Trimming left V 0 bases short and J 2 bases short, with 11 bases between. Germline V gene data show CDR1 as MNHEY and CDR2 as SVGAGI.

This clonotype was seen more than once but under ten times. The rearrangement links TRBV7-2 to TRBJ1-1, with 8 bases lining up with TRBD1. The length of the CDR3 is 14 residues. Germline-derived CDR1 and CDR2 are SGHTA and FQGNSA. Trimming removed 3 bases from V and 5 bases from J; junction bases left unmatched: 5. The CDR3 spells CASSFSDRATEAFF. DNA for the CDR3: TGTGCCAGCAGCTTCTCGGACAGGGCGACTGAAGCTTTCTTT. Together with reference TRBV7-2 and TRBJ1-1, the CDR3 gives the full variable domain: GAGVSQSPSNKVTEKGKDVELRCDPISGHTALYWYRQSLGQGLEFLIYFQGNSAPDKSGLPSDRFSAERTGGSVSTLTIQRTQQEDSAVYLCASSFSDRATEAFFGQGTRLTVV.

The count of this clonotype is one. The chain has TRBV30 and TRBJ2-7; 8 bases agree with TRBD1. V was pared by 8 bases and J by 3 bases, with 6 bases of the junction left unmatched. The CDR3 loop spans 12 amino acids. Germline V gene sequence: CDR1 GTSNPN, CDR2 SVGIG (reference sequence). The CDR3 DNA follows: TGTGCCGGTCCAGGGGGCGTCTACGAGCAGTACTTC. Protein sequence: CAGPGGVYEQYF.

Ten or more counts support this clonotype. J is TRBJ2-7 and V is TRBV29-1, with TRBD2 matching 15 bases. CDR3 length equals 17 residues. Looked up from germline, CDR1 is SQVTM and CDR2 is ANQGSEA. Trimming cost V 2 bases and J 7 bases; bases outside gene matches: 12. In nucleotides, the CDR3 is TGCAGCGTTGAATTTCACAGCGGACTAGCGGGAGGGCGGGAGCAGTACTTC. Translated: CSVEFHSGLAGGREQYF.

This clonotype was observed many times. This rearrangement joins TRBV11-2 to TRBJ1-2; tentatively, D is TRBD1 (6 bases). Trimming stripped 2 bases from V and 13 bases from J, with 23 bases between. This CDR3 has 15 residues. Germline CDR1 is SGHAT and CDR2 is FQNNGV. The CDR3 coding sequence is TGTGCCAGCAGCTTATTCGGGGGCAGCGGAGAATCTCGCACCTTC. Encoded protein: CASSLFGGSGESRTF.

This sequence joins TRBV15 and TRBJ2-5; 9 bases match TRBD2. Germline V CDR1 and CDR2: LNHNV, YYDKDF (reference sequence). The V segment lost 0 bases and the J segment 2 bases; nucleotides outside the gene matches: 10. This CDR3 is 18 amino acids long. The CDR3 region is CATSRDSLAGLFQETQYF. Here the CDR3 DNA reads TGTGCCACCAGCAGAGATTCTCTAGCGGGATTGTTTCAAGAGACCCAGTACTTC.

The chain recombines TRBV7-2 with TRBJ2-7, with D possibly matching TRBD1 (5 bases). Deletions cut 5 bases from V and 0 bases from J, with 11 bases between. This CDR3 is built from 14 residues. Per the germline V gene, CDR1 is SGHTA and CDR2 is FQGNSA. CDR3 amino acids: CASSRTPFSYEQYF. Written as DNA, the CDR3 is TGTGCCAGCAGCCGGACACCTTTCTCCTACGAGCAGTACTTC.

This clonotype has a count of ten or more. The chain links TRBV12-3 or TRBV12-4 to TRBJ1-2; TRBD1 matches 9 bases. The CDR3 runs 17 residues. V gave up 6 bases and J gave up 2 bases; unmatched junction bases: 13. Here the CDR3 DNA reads TGTGCCAGCAGCACAACCAGACCGGGACAGGGAAACTATGGCTACACCTTC. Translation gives CASSTTRPGQGNYGYTF.

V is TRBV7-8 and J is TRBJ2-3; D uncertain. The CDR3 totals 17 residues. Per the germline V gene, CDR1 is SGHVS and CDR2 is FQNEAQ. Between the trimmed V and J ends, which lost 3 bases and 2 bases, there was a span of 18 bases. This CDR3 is CASSFFVRRTATDTQYF. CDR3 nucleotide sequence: TGTGCCAGCAGCTTCTTTGTAAGGAGAACGGCCACAGATACGCAGTATTTT.

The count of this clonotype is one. CDR3 bases: TGCAGCGTAGTTACTAGAGTGGTCAAAAACATTCAGTACTTC. Translation gives CSVVTRVVKNIQYF. This rearrangement joins TRBV29-1 to TRBJ2-4, with D perhaps matching TRBD2 (5 bases). V shed 6 bases and J shed 3 bases, with 15 bases lying between them. Looked up from germline, CDR1 is SQVTM and CDR2 is ANQGSEA. This CDR3 contains 14 residues. The full variable domain, rest sourced from reference TRBV29-1 and TRBJ2-4, is SAVISQKPSRDICQRGTSLTIQCQVDSQVTMMFWYRQQPGQSLTLIATANQGSEATYESGFVIDKFPISRPNLTFSTLTVSNMSPEDSSIYLCSVVTRVVKNIQYFGAGTRLSVL.

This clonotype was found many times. CDR3 DNA sequence: TGCAGCGTTGAAGGCACTTACTATGGCTACACCTTC. Translated, it gives CSVEGTYYGYTF. This rearrangement joins TRBV29-1 to TRBJ1-2; D remains unclear. The CDR3 is 12 residues long. Deletions cut 1 base from V and 3 bases from J, with 6 bases between. Germline lookup yields CDR1 SQVTM and CDR2 ANQGSEA.

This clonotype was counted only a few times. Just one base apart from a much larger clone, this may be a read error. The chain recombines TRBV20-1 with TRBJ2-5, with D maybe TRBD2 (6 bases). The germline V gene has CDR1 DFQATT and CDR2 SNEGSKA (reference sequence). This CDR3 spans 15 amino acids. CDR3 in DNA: TGCAGTGCTGGAGATGCGACTAGGGCCATAGGGACCCAGTACTTC. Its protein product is CSAGDATRAIGTQYF.